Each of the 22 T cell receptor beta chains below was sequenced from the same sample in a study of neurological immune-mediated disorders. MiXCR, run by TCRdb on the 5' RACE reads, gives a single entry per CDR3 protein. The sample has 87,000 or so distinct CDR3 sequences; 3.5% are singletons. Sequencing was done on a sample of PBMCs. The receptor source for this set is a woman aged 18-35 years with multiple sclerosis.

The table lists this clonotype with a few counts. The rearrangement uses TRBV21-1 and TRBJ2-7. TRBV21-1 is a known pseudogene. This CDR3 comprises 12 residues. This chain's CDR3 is CASSRRPYEQYF. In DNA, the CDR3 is TGTGCCAGCAGCAGGAGACCTTACGAGCAGTACTTC.

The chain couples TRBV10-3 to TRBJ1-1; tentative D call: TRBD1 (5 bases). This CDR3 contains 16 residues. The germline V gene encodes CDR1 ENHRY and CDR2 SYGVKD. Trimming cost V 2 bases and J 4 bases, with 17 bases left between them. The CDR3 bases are TGTGCCATCAGTGAGAGAGCCCACGGGGCTGTCACTGAAGCTTTCTTT. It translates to CAISERAHGAVTEAFF.

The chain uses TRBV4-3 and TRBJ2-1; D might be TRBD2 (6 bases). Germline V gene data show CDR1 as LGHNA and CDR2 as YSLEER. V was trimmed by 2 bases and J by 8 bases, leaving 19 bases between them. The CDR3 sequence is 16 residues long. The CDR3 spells CASSQNHGGGLDEQFF. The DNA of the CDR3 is TGCGCCAGCAGCCAAAACCACGGGGGAGGTCTTGATGAGCAGTTCTTC.

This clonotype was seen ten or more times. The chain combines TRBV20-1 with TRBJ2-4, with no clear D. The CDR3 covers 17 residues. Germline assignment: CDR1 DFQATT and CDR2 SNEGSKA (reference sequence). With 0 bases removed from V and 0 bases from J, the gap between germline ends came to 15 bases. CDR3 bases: TGCAGTGCTAGAGATCGGGTCAGGATTATAGCCAAAAACATTCAGTACTTC. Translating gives CSARDRVRIIAKNIQYF.

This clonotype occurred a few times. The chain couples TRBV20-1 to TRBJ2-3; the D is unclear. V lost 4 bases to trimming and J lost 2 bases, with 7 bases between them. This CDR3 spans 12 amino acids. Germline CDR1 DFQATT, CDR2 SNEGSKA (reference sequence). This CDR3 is CSAIPVTDTQYF. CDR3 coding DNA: TGCAGTGCTATCCCAGTCACAGATACGCAGTATTTT.

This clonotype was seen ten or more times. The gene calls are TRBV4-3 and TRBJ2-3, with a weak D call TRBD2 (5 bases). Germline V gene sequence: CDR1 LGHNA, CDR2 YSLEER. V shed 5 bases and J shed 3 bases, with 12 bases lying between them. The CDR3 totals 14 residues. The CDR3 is CASSERVGTDTQYF. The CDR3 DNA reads TGCGCCAGCAGCGAGAGGGTTGGGACAGATACGCAGTATTTT.

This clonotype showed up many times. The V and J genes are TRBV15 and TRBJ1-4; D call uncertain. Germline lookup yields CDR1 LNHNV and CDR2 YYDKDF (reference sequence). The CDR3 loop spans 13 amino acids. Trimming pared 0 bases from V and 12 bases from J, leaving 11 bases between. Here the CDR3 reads CATSRDGTEELFF. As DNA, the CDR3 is TGTGCCACCAGCAGAGATGGAACAGAAGAACTGTTTTTT. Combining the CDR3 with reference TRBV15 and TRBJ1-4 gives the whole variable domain DAMVIQNPRYQVTQFGKPVTLSCSQTLNHNVMYWYQQKSSQAPKLLFHYYDKDFNNEADTPDNFQSRRPNTSFCFLDIRSPGLGDTAMYLCATSRDGTEELFFGSGTQLSVL.

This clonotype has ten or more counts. The DNA for the CDR3 is TGTGCCAGCAGCTTTCGGGGTTCTGTCTCCTACGAGCAGTACTTC. The encoded protein is CASSFRGSVSYEQYF. The gene calls are TRBV7-2 and TRBJ2-7; tentative D call: TRBD2 (5 bases). This CDR3 is 15 amino acids long. Trimming left V 3 bases short and J 0 bases short, with 12 bases between. Looked up from germline, CDR1 is SGHTA and CDR2 is FQGNSA.

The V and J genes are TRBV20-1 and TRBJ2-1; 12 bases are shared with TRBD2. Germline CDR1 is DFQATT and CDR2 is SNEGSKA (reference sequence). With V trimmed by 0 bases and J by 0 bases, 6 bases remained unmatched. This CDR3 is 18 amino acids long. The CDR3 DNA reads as TGCAGTGCTAGAGATACTAGCGGGGGGTCGAGCTCCTACAATGAGCAGTTCTTC. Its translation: CSARDTSGGSSSYNEQFF.

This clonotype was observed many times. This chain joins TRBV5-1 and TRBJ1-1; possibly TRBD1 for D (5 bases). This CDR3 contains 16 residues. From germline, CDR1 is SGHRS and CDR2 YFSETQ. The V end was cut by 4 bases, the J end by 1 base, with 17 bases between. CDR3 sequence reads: CASSPGVWGPNTEAFF. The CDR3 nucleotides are TGCGCCAGCAGCCCGGGGGTATGGGGACCGAACACTGAAGCTTTCTTT. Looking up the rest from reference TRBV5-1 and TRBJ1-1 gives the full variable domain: KAGVTQTPRYLIKTRGQQVTLSCSPISGHRSVSWYQQTPGQGLQFLFEYFSETQRNKGNFPGRFSGRQFSNSRSEMNVSTLELGDSALYLCASSPGVWGPNTEAFFGQGTRLTVV.

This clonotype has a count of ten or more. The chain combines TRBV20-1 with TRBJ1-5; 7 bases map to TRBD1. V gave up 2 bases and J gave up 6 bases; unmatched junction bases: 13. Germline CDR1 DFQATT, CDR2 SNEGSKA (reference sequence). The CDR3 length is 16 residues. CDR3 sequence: CSARKLQGPPTQPQHF. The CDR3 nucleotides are TGCAGTGCTAGAAAACTACAGGGGCCCCCAACTCAGCCCCAGCATTTT.

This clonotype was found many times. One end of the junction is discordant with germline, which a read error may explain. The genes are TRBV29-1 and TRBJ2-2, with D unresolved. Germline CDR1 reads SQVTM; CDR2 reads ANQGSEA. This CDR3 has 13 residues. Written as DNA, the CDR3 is TGCAGCGTTGATGGGCCGAAGACCGGGGAGCTGTTTTTT. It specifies CSVDGPKTGELFF.

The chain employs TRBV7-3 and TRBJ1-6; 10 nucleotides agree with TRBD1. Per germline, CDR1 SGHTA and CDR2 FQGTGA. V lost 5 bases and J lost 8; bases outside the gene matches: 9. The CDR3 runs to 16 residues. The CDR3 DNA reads TGTGCCAGCAGCATGACAGGGGGCACGGGAGATTCACCCCTCCACTTT. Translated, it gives CASSMTGGTGDSPLHF. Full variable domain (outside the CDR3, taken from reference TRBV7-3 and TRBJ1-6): GAGVSQTPSNKVTEKGKYVELRCDPISGHTALYWYRQSLGQGPEFLIYFQGTGAADDSGLPNDRFFAVRPEGSVSTLKIQRTERGDSAVYLCASSMTGGTGDSPLHFGNGTRLTVT.

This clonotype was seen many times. The CDR3 loop reads CASSSYRYEQFF. The CDR3 bases are TGTGCCAGCAGTTCCTACAGGTACGAGCAGTTCTTC. V gene TRBV6-5 combines with J gene TRBJ2-1; a possible D gene is TRBD1 (5 bases). The V and J ends lost 4 bases and 10 bases respectively, with 11 bases between them. Looked up from germline, CDR1 is MNHEY and CDR2 is SVGAGI. This CDR3 spans 12 amino acids.

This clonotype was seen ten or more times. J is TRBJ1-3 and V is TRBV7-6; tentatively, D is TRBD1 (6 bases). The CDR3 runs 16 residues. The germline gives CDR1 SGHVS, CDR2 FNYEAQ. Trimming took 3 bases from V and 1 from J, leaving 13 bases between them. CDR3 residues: CASSFGQTNSGNTIYF. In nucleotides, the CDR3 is TGTGCCAGCAGCTTCGGACAGACCAATTCTGGAAACACCATATATTTT.

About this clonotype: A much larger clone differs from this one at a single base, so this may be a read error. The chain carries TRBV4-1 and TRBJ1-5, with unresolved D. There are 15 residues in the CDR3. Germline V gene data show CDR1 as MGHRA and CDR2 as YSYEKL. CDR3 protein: CASSPTPDSNQHQHF. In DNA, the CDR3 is TGCGCCAGCAGCCCGACGCCGGACTCCAATCAGCACCAGCATTTT.

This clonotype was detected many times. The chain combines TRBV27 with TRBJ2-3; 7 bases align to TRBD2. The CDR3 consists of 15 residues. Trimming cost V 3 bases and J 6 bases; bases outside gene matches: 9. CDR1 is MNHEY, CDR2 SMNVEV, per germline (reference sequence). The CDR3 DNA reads TGTGCCAGCAGTTTTGGCAGCGGGGTAGGGGATACGCAGTATTTT. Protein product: CASSFGSGVGDTQYF.

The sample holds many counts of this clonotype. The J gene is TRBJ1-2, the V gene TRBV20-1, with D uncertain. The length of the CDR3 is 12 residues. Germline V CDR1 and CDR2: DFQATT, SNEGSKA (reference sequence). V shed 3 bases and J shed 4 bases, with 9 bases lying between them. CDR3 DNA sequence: TGCAGTGCTAGTATAGAGGTCTATGGCTACACCTTC. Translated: CSASIEVYGYTF.

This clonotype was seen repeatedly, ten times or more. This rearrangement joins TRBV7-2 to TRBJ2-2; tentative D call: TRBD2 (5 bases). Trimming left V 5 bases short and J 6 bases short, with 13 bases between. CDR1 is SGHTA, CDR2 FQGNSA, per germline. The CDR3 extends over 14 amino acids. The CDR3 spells CASSRPLRAGELFF. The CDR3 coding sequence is TGTGCCAGCAGCCGACCTCTGCGGGCCGGGGAGCTGTTTTTT.

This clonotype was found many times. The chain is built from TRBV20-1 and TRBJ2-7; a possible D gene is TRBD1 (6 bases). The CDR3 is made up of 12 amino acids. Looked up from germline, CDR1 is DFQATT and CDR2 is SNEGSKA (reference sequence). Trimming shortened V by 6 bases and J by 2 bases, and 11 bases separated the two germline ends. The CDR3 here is CSATGSPYEQYF. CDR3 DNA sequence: TGCAGTGCGACAGGCTCTCCCTACGAGCAGTACTTC.

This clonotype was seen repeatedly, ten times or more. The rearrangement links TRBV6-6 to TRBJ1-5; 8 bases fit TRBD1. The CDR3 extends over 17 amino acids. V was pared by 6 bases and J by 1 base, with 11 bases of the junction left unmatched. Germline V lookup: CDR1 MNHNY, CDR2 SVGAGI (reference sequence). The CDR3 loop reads CASSVQGVLQSNQPQHF. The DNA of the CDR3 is TGTGCCAGCAGCGTACAGGGGGTTTTACAAAGCAATCAGCCCCAGCATTTT.

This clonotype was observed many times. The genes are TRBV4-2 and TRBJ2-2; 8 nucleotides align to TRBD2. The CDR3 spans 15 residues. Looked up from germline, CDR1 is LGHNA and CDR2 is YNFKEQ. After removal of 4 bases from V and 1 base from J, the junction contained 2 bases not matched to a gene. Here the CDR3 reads CASSPGGENTGELFF. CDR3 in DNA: TGTGCCAGCAGCCCGGGAGGGGAGAACACCGGGGAGCTGTTTTTT.